This TCR beta chain was found in a study of cytomegalovirus exposure and HLA in healthy donors. Study information: The roughly 120 validation repertoires, a later analysis reported, used the same platform as the approximately 630 first-cohort repertoires.

Germline values: CDR1 SGHRS, CDR2 YFSETQ. V shed 3 bases and J 2 bases; nucleotides not matched to a gene: 3. The CDR3 totals 14 residues. Sequenced by immunoSEQ multiplex PCR; TCRdb stores in-frame clones only, minus some. The sample shows more than 300,000 clones, roughly 88% of them seen only once. Study outcomes and limitations: Rarity characterized most TCR sequences, yet some public TCRs appeared in many donors.

As regards this clone: Its specificity is not known.

This TCR derives from a young woman in good health and CMV-seronegative. Source material: PBMCs. J is TRBJ2-3 and V is TRBV5-1, with 7 positions matching TRBD1. DNA for the CDR3: TGCGCCAGCAGCTCGGGACAGTTCACAGATACGCAGTATTTT. Translating gives CASSSGQFTDTQYF.